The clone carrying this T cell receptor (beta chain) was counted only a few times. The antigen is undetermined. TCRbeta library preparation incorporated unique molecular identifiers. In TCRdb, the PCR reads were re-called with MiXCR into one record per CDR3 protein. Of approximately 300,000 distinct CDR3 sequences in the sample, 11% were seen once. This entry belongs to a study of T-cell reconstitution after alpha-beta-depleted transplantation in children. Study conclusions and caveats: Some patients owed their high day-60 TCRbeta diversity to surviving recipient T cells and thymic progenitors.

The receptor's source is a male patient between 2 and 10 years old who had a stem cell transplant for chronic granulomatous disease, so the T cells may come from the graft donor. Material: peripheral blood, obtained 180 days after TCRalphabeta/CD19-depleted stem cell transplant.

The CDR3 spells CASSPLAGYEQETQYF. CDR3 in DNA: TGTGCCAGCTCACCTTTAGCGGGGTATGAGCAAGAGACCCAGTACTTC. The genes are TRBV18 and TRBJ2-5, with 8 bases identical to TRBD2. From germline, CDR1 is KGHSH and CDR2 LQKENI. The CDR3 has 16 residues. V trimming: 3 bases; J trimming: 2 bases; junction bases outside the gene matches: 8.